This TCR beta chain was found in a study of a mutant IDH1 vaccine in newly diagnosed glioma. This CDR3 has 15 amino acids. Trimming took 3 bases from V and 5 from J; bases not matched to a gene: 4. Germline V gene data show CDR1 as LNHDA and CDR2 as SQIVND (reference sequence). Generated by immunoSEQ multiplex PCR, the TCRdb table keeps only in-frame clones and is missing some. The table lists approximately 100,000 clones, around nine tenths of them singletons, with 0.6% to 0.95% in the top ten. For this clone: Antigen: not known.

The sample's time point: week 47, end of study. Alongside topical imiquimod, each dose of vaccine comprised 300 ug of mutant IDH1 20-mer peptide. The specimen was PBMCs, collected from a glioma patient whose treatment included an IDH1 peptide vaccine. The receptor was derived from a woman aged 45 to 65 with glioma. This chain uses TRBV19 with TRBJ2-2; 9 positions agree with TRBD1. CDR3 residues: CASSIRDRATGELFF. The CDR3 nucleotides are TGTGCCAGTAGTATCCGGGACAGGGCAACCGGGGAGCTGTTTTTT.